What follows are 6 T cell receptor beta chains derived from one specimen sequenced in a study of human T cells and chemical hapten exposure. TCRdb itself ran the RACE reads through MiXCR, one entry per CDR3 protein. The table includes 370,000 or so distinct CDR3 sequences, approximately 5% detected once. The time point: patch test 1, 2 weeks after DPC sensitization. The treatment here: therapeutic diphenylcyclopropenone sensitization with weekly scalp DPC. The sample was whole blood, taken in connection with sensitization to the hapten diphenylcyclopropenone (DPC). The receptors here all came from a woman aged 45-59 years with alopecia areata. Some clones in this sample may be carry-over from other donors' samples.

This clonotype was recorded many times. The chain joins TRBV29-1 to TRBJ2-7; no reliable D call. The germline V and J ends were trimmed by 0 bases and 1 base, with 4 bases remaining between them. The CDR3 is 12 amino acids. Germline assignment: CDR1 SQVTM and CDR2 ANQGSEA. The CDR3 loop is CSVEDQSYEQYF. The CDR3 DNA follows: TGCAGCGTTGAAGATCAGTCCTACGAGCAGTACTTC.

This clonotype was counted only a few times. This CDR3 reads CASSAPGGGEETQYF. In nucleotides, the CDR3 is TGTGCCAGCTCCGCCCCGGGAGGAGGGGAAGAGACCCAGTACTTC. The chain uses TRBV12-3 or TRBV12-4 and TRBJ2-5; TRBD2 agrees at 7 bases. V was clipped by 8 bases and J by 3 bases; unmatched bases: 12. The CDR3 loop spans 15 amino acids.

There are many counts of this clonotype. CDR3 residues: CATLDSTDTQYF. CDR3 nucleotides: TGTGCCACCTTAGATAGCACAGATACGCAGTATTTT. The V call is TRBV27, the J call TRBJ2-3; D gene ambiguous. The CDR3 length is 12 residues. V was trimmed by 10 bases and J by 0 bases, leaving 8 bases between them. Germline V gene sequence: CDR1 MNHEY, CDR2 SMNVEV (reference sequence).

This clonotype was counted at least ten times. The V and J genes are TRBV12-3 or TRBV12-4 and TRBJ2-3; D gene ambiguous. The CDR3 is 13 amino acids. V lost 2 bases, J lost 4 bases, and 7 bases lay in between. Here the CDR3 reads CASSLHGSDTQYF. The CDR3 DNA follows: TGTGCCAGCAGTTTACATGGGTCAGATACGCAGTATTTT.

At least ten counts were recorded for this clonotype. The chain is built from TRBV4-2 and TRBJ2-4, with a weak D call TRBD2 (5 bases). Trimming took off 3 bases at V and 1 base at J, with 22 bases between the two ends. CDR3 length: 19 amino acids. CDR1 is LGHNA, CDR2 YNFKEQ, per germline. The CDR3: CASSQELAGLLMAKNIQYF. The CDR3 DNA is TGTGCCAGCAGCCAGGAGCTCGCGGGCCTCTTAATGGCCAAAAACATTCAGTACTTC.

This clonotype occurred many times. The rearrangement joins TRBV6-5 to TRBJ1-4; a possible D gene is TRBD1 (6 bases). There are 15 residues in the CDR3. Trimming stripped 6 bases from V and 1 base from J, with 12 bases between. Germline loops: CDR1 MNHEY, CDR2 SVGAGI. The CDR3 protein is CASRPRGKTNEKLFF. The CDR3 DNA reads as TGTGCCAGCAGACCCAGGGGAAAAACTAATGAAAAACTGTTTTTT.